The present T cell receptor beta chain was sequenced within a study of cytomegalovirus exposure and HLA in healthy donors. It was with 60 Vbeta and 13 Jbeta primers that the PCR ran. Sequencing was performed with immunoSEQ multiplex PCR; in TCRdb, only in-frame clones are kept and a portion is missing. The top ten clones hold 1.2% of a sample with around 130,000 clones, around 83% of them seen once. Concerning this clone itself: Its antigen is unknown.

Trimming stripped 2 bases from V and 6 bases from J, with 14 bases between. Germline V lookup: CDR1 SNHLY, CDR2 FYNNEI. The CDR3 loop spans 16 amino acids. Study conclusions and caveats: Later analysis found that TCR beta chains associated with HLA were more clonally expanded than other, equally common chains.

The source of this sequence is a girl aged 2 to 10 in good health and CMV-seronegative. Source material: PBMCs. The chain links TRBV2 to TRBJ1-6; possibly TRBD1 for D (6 bases). The CDR3, as DNA: TGTGCCAGCAGTGAAACAGGGAACATCCTTAATTCACCCCTCCACTTT. Amino acids: CASSETGNILNSPLHF.